Sequencing of this TCR beta chain was carried out in a study of radiation and T cells in renal cell carcinoma (dated by TCRdb to the early 2020s). Some background on the complete study: Samples were obtained from a clinical trial, in which 15 Gy stereotactic body radiation therapy was delivered to primary renal cell carcinomas and nephrectomy was performed 4 weeks later. A total of around 50 samples underwent TCR beta sequencing, made up of about 25 tumors and roughly 27 peripheral blood samples. A total of 4,016,671 unique CDR3 nucleotide sequences, encoding 2,500,000 or so unique CDR3 amino acid sequences, were found across all 50 or so samples. What the authors observed across the whole study: The single-armed trial design could not address effects of radiation dose or scheduling on the TCR repertoire. No pretreatment tumor biopsies were available, so the baseline intratumoral presence of clonotypes could not be determined. An increase in top tumor clonotypes in blood was observed from baseline to 2 weeks post-radiation, followed by contraction by 4 weeks, which was taken to suggest transient expansion of tumor-resident clones. Dynamics of the blood repertoire were not tracked past 4 weeks after treatment.

Concerning this clone: What this receptor recognizes is not known. Base quality data are lacking; no much larger clone is found one base away.

The sample's time point, from its label and the paper: blood 2 weeks post-SBRT. The treatment or condition label of this sample denotes: 15 Gy SBRT to primary tumor, nephrectomy 4 weeks later. To follow tumor-enriched clonotypes, peripheral blood was collected serially from radiation-treated patients at baseline and again at 2 weeks and 4 weeks after SBRT. Every patient had renal cell carcinoma of clear cell pathology. The QIAamp DNA Blood Mini Kit (Qiagen) was used to prepare genomic DNA for TCR sequencing. The analyses included just those samples that passed every quality control check. For CDR1 and CDR2, the germline V gene lists MDHEN and SYDVKM. The germline V end is reduced by 4 bases and the J end by 8 bases; junction bases left unmatched: 9. The CDR3, cysteine through phenylalanine, is 14 amino acids long. The DNA shown is the 42-base CDR3, in frame from base 1. TCR beta libraries were generated from genomic DNA with the immunoSEQ kit, following the manufacturer's recommendations. For library preparation, a first multiplex PCR was performed with proprietary primers, followed by a second PCR in which unique barcodes were added, and bead cleanups were performed after each round. A positive control reaction and a negative control reaction, both provided in the kit, were run with every batch of samples. The final libraries were assessed on an Agilent 4200 TapeStation D1000 ScreenTape, pooled by volume, and quantified by qPCR. Sequencing was performed on an Illumina NextSeq500 with a MidOutput 150-cycle cartridge, and 156 Read1 and 15 Index1 cycles were run with kit custom primers. The pooled library was loaded at 0.95 to 1 pM with around 20% PhiX control spiked in. In the source study's methods: Vendor-processed data were analyzed in R, and a clonotype was defined as all T cells sharing the same CDR3 nucleotide sequence. For clone abundance analyses, frequencies were normalized to the 10,000 most abundant clones in each sample. Before analysis, public T cell clones were removed, and these numbered fewer than six per sample on average. An abundance difference of at least 32-fold between compartments was the criterion for calling clonotypes tumor-enriched or baseline blood-enriched. A beta-binomial differential abundance model was used to identify clonotypes that expanded or contracted between blood time points. Tumor-blood repertoire similarity was measured with the Baroni-Urbani and Buser coefficient, and groups were compared using two-tailed Wilcoxon tests in R. Imported from immuneACCESS, the table was reduced by TCRdb to in-frame sequences with V and J called. These copies leave out some clones; in studies compared against another copy, an unresolved V gene accounts for under half, and the cause of the remainder is not known. D and trimming were read from the DNA, whereas the V and J calls and clone size are those reported in that table. Across this sample there are roughly 130,000 clones, with 70% to 90% seen only once. The ten most abundant clones make up around 6% of the sample.

Sequences were derived from blood, sampled from a patient whose treatment included radiotherapy and nephrectomy. Here the chain combines TRBV28 and TRBJ1-2; TRBD1 aligns with 8 central bases. The sequence derives from a woman between 65 and 79 years old with renal cell carcinoma. For the CDR3, the sequence is CASSSDRGPRGYTF. The DNA sequence reads TGTGCCAGCAGTTCCGACAGGGGTCCGCGGGGCTACACCTTC.